The 27 T cell receptor beta chains reported below all come from one sample, sequenced in a study of blood T cell repertoires in COVID-19. The protocol was immunoSEQ multiplex PCR, while the TCRdb copy is restricted to in-frame clones and leaves out a portion. The profile shows 70,000 to 100,000 clones, 80% to 90% of them singletons. The specimen sequenced was peripheral blood. These receptor sequences come from a woman aged 80 or older with acute or convalescent COVID-19.

CDR3 sequence: CASSLEDQRGQETQYF. The CDR3 DNA sequence: TGTGCCAGCAGCTTAGAGGATCAGCGGGGGCAGGAGACCCAGTACTTC. J is TRBJ2-5 and V is TRBV11-1; 8 bases line up with TRBD2. Germline assignment: CDR1 SGHAT and CDR2 FQDESV (reference sequence). After removal of 1 base from V and 5 bases from J, the junction contained 9 bases not matched to a gene. The CDR3 totals 16 residues. The entire variable domain, with the rest obtained from reference TRBV11-1 and TRBJ2-5, is as follows: EAEVAQSPRYKITEKSQAVAFWCDPISGHATLYWYRQILGQGPELLVQFQDESVVDDSQLPKDRFSAERLKGVDSTLKIQPAELGDSAMYLCASSLEDQRGQETQYFGPGTRLLVL.

The chain links TRBV18 to TRBJ2-5, with 7 bases fitting TRBD1. V gave up 2 bases and J gave up 5 bases; unmatched junction bases: 14. The CDR3 has 17 amino acids. Germline V gives CDR1 KGHSH, CDR2 LQKENI. The CDR3 DNA sequence: TGTGCCAGCTCACCATACACAGGGGAACAGGTACGGGAGACCCAGTACTTC. Translating gives CASSPYTGEQVRETQYF.

J is TRBJ1-2 and V is TRBV11-2; no definite D call. V was clipped by 4 bases and J by 6 bases, with 12 bases between them. The germline V gene has CDR1 SGHAT and CDR2 FQNNGV. The CDR3 consists of 13 residues. Here the CDR3 reads CASSYASNDGYTF. The CDR3 DNA reads as TGTGCCAGCAGCTATGCGTCGAATGATGGCTACACCTTC.

The V call is TRBV3-1 (or the pseudogene TRBV3-2), the J call TRBJ1-1; no reliable D call. Germline CDR1 LGHDT, CDR2 YNNKEL (reference sequence). The CDR3 is 13 amino acids. The V and J ends lost 2 bases and 0 bases respectively, with 4 bases between them. CDR3 in amino acids: CASSQQMNTEAFF. Here the CDR3 DNA reads TGTGCCAGCAGCCAACAGATGAACACTGAAGCTTTCTTT.

V usage is TRBV7-2 and J usage is TRBJ1-2; the match to TRBD1 covers 7 bases. CDR3 size: 16 residues. Germline V gene data show CDR1 as SGHTA and CDR2 as FQGNSA. V gave up 5 bases and J gave up 4 bases; unmatched junction bases: 13. The CDR3 region is CASSPGQVWSFYGYTF. The CDR3 DNA follows: TGTGCCAGCAGCCCCGGACAGGTTTGGTCCTTCTATGGCTACACCTTC.

Comment on this clone: Other DNA sequences within the sample encode an identical CDR3. CDR3 region: CASSLGQGADTQYF. The CDR3 nucleotides read TGTGCCAGCAGCTTGGGACAGGGGGCAGATACGCAGTATTTT. V gene TRBV5-8 combines with J gene TRBJ2-3; 9 nucleotides match TRBD1. The length of the CDR3 is 14 residues. J lost 4 bases, V lost 0 bases, and 0 bases had no gene match. Germline V CDR1 and CDR2: SGHTS, YDEGEE.

This clone showed up just a few times. The chain has TRBV6-5 and TRBJ1-2, with D uncertain. The CDR3 length is 10 residues. V lost 6 bases and J lost 5, with 4 bases in between. CDR1 MNHEY and CDR2 SVGAGI come from the germline V gene. The CDR3 nucleotides read TGTGCCAGCAGCCAGTATGGCTACACCTTC. It codes for CASSQYGYTF.

V gene TRBV19 combines with J gene TRBJ1-5, with TRBD1 matching 7 bases. The V and J ends lost 5 bases and 7 bases, in that order; junction bases with no gene match: 8. This CDR3 is built from 14 residues. CDR1 is LNHDA and CDR2 is SQIVND in the germline V gene (reference sequence). CDR3 coding DNA: TGTGCCAGTAGTTCAACAGGGGCTTTCCAGCCCCAGCATTTT. The encoded protein is CASSSTGAFQPQHF. Full variable domain (missing parts from reference TRBV19 and TRBJ1-5): DGGITQSPKYLFRKEGQNVTLSCEQNLNHDAMYWYRQDPGQGLRLIYYSQIVNDFQKGDIAEGYSVSREKKESFPLTVTSAQKNPTAFYLCASSSTGAFQPQHFGDGTRLSIL.

The V and J genes are TRBV11-2 and TRBJ1-4, with 11 bases lining up with TRBD1. Unmatched junction bases numbered 6, after V lost 5 bases and J lost 7 bases. The germline V gene has CDR1 SGHAT and CDR2 FQNNGV. The CDR3 covers 15 residues. This CDR3 is CASSPGTGGGEKLFF. CDR3 bases: TGTGCCAGCAGCCCAGGGACAGGGGGTGGTGAAAAACTGTTTTTT.

CDR3 sequence: CASYVRQGRYEQYF. CDR3 sequence (DNA): TGTGCCAGCTACGTCCGGCAGGGTCGCTACGAGCAGTACTTC. The V call is TRBV14, the J call TRBJ2-7; D may be TRBD1 (5 bases). The CDR3 has 14 amino acids. Germline CDR1 and CDR2: SGHDN and FVKESK. V lost 8 bases to trimming and J lost 3 bases, with 17 bases between them.

The chain carries TRBV28 and TRBJ1-3, with a tentative D call TRBD1 (6 bases). This CDR3 contains 14 residues. CDR1 is MDHEN, CDR2 SYDVKM, per germline. V was clipped by 3 bases and J by 4 bases, with 10 bases between them. Here the CDR3 reads CASSFRGWGNTIYF. The CDR3 nucleotides read TGTGCCAGCAGTTTTAGGGGGTGGGGAAACACCATATATTTT.

The chain combines TRBV6-2 or TRBV6-3 with TRBJ1-4, with D uncertain. V lost 5 bases and J 8 bases, leaving 18 bases between the germline ends. CDR1 and CDR2 from the germline V gene are MNHEY and SVGEGT. The CDR3 is 15 residues long. The CDR3 DNA reads as TGTGCCAGCAGTACTGACGGCCTGAAGGAGGAAAAACTGTTTTTT. This sequence encodes CASSTDGLKEEKLFF.

This CDR3 is CASSLSGARSNEQFF. CDR3 nucleotides: TGTGCCAGCAGTTTATCAGGGGCAAGGTCGAATGAGCAGTTCTTC. The chain has TRBV28 and TRBJ2-1, with a tentative D call TRBD1 (6 bases). In germline, CDR1 is MDHEN, CDR2 SYDVKM. Trimming pared 1 base from V and 7 bases from J, leaving 14 bases between. The CDR3 has 15 residues.

This rearrangement joins TRBV25-1 to TRBJ1-1; D is unclear. V was clipped by 4 bases and J by 2 bases, with 8 bases between them. The germline gives CDR1 MGHDK, CDR2 SYGVNS. The length of the CDR3 is 13 residues. CDR3 protein: CASSAYSNTEAFF. For the CDR3, the DNA is TGTGCCAGCAGTGCCTACAGTAACACTGAAGCTTTCTTT.

In its sample, this clone was seen a few times. This chain uses TRBV6-5 with TRBJ1-3, with D uncertain. This CDR3 comprises 14 residues. CDR1 MNHEY and CDR2 SVGAGI come from the germline V gene. V gave up 8 bases and J gave up 4 bases, with 15 bases separating them. Here the CDR3 reads CASRESGSGNTIYF. In nucleotides, the CDR3 is TGTGCCAGCCGGGAATCGGGATCCGGAAACACCATATATTTT.

The genes are TRBV28 and TRBJ1-5, with D unresolved. V lost 7 bases to trimming and J lost 7 bases, with 11 bases between them. There are 12 residues in the CDR3. The germline CDR1 and CDR2 sequences are MDHEN and SYDVKM. The CDR3 sequence: CASIGFPQPQHF. The CDR3 DNA is TGTGCCAGCATCGGTTTCCCCCAGCCCCAGCATTTT.

This clone was detected only a few times. The chain combines TRBV5-6 with TRBJ1-1, with 7 bases lining up with TRBD1. CDR3 size: 14 residues. Germline CDR1 reads SGHDT; CDR2 reads YYEEEE. V lost 1 base to trimming and J lost 5 bases; unmatched junction nucleotides: 5. This CDR3 reads CASSLLTGWTEAFF. CDR3 DNA sequence: TGTGCCAGCAGCTTGTTGACAGGGTGGACTGAAGCTTTCTTT.

The chain has TRBV3-1 (or the pseudogene TRBV3-2) and TRBJ1-2, with TRBD1 matching over 7 bases. V dropped 1 base and J dropped 8; count of bases not matched to a gene: 16. The CDR3 runs 17 residues. Germline CDR1 LGHDT, CDR2 YNNKEL (reference sequence). In DNA, the CDR3 is TGTGCCAGCAGCCAAGCAAAACTCAGGGGGGCCCTCTACGGCTACACCTTC. Translating it yields CASSQAKLRGALYGYTF.

The rearrangement links TRBV7-3 to TRBJ1-1; tentative D call: TRBD1 (6 bases). From germline, CDR1 is SGHTA and CDR2 FQGTGA. The CDR3 is 16 amino acids. Trimming stripped 1 base from V and 1 base from J, with 13 bases between. The DNA for the CDR3 is TGTGCCAGCAGCTTAATGGCGGGGGCCCCGAACACTGAAGCTTTCTTT. Protein product: CASSLMAGAPNTEAFF.

The V and J genes are TRBV4-1 and TRBJ2-7; TRBD1 aligns across 7 bases. The CDR3 covers 17 residues. With V trimmed by 4 bases and J by 2 bases, 14 bases remained unmatched. Germline V gives CDR1 MGHRA, CDR2 YSYEKL. The chain's CDR3 is CASSPTLYDRDTYEQYF. The CDR3 DNA is TGCGCCAGCAGCCCAACTTTATATGACAGGGACACCTACGAGCAGTACTTC.

The CDR3 nucleotides read TGTGCCAGTAGGTATGGTCAGAATAGCAATCAGCCCCAGCATTTT. Translating it yields CASRYGQNSNQPQHF. This rearrangement joins TRBV19 to TRBJ1-5; D is undetermined. V was cut by 6 bases and J by 0 bases, with 12 bases left in between. The CDR3 has 15 residues. Germline lookup yields CDR1 LNHDA and CDR2 SQIVND (reference sequence).

This clone was recorded a few times. J is TRBJ2-6 and V is TRBV5-5, with TRBD2 matching 9 bases. V gave up 7 bases and J gave up 4 bases; unmatched junction bases: 15. The CDR3 covers 18 residues. Germline loops: CDR1 SGHKS, CDR2 YYEKEE (reference sequence). CDR3 bases: TGTGCCAGCGGCTCTACGGGACTAGCTGCATTCGGGGCCAACGTCCTGACTTTC. This codes for CASGSTGLAAFGANVLTF.

CDR3 amino acids: CASSEFDRHWYSNQPQHF. In DNA, the CDR3 is TGTGCCAGCAGTGAATTTGACAGGCATTGGTATAGCAATCAGCCCCAGCATTTT. The chain is built from TRBV6-1 and TRBJ1-5; tentatively, D is TRBD1 (6 bases). This CDR3 spans 18 amino acids. In germline, CDR1 is MNHNS, CDR2 SASEGT. Trimming removed 2 bases from V and 0 bases from J, with 17 bases in between.

The rearrangement joins TRBV10-3 to TRBJ1-4; D is unresolved. Trimming left V 6 bases short and J 7 bases short, with 15 bases between. Germline CDR1 ENHRY, CDR2 SYGVKD. The CDR3 contains 14 residues. The CDR3 loop reads CAISDHRSGEKLFF. The CDR3 DNA is TGTGCCATCAGCGACCACCGTTCGGGTGAAAAACTGTTTTTT.

This chain connects TRBV6-6 to TRBJ2-3, with 7 positions matching TRBD1. This CDR3 is 16 amino acids long. Germline lookup yields CDR1 MNHNY and CDR2 SVGAGI (reference sequence). With 2 bases clipped from V and 0 bases from J, the junction kept 5 bases outside the gene matches. The CDR3 protein is CASSYLGGRSTDTQYF. CDR3 in DNA: TGTGCCAGCAGTTACCTAGGGGGCCGTAGCACAGATACGCAGTATTTT.

The chain has TRBV5-4 and TRBJ1-4; 8 positions match TRBD1. CDR1 and CDR2 (germline): SGHNT, YYREEE (reference sequence). This CDR3 spans 15 amino acids. With 5 bases clipped from V and 8 bases from J, the junction kept 11 bases outside the gene matches. CDR3 protein: CASSPPGQESEKLFF. CDR3 bases: TGTGCCAGCAGTCCGCCGGGACAGGAGAGCGAAAAACTGTTTTTT. Variable domain in full (rest from reference TRBV5-4 and TRBJ1-4): ETGVTQSPTHLIKTRGQQVTLRCSSQSGHNTVSWYQQALGQGPQFIFQYYREEENGRGNFPPRFSGLQFPNYSSELNVNALELDDSALYLCASSPPGQESEKLFFGSGTQLSVL.

The genes are TRBV3-1 (or the pseudogene TRBV3-2) and TRBJ1-4, with D unresolved. V lost 1 base to trimming and J lost 8 bases, with 8 bases between them. Looked up from germline, CDR1 is LGHDT and CDR2 is YNNKEL (reference sequence). This CDR3 spans 13 amino acids. In DNA form, the CDR3 reads TGTGCCAGCAGCCAAGCGACTGGGGAAAAACTGTTTTTT. It encodes CASSQATGEKLFF.